The next 2 T cell receptor beta chains were all read from a single sample in a study of neurological immune-mediated disorders. A single record per CDR3 protein comes from TCRdb applying MiXCR to the 5' RACE reads. The sample has about 23,000 distinct CDR3 sequences; about 12% are singletons. Material: PBMCs. Receptors originate from a woman aged 60-70 years with HTLV-1-associated myelopathy (HAM/TSP).

At least ten counts were recorded for this clonotype. The chain combines TRBV3-1 with TRBJ2-1; the match to TRBD2 covers 10 bases. This CDR3 has 18 amino acids. CDR1 and CDR2 (germline): LGHDT, YNNKEL (reference sequence). The V segment lost 2 bases and the J segment 0 bases; nucleotides outside the gene matches: 7. This chain's CDR3 is CASSQRGLAGASYNEQFF. The CDR3 DNA sequence: TGTGCCAGCAGCCAAAGAGGGCTAGCGGGAGCCTCCTACAATGAGCAGTTCTTC.

This clonotype has a count of ten or more. The chain carries TRBV30 and TRBJ1-3, with no clear D. Germline CDR1 is GTSNPN and CDR2 is SVGIG (reference sequence). The V gene lost 0 bases and the J gene lost 0 bases, with 9 bases spanning the gap. The CDR3 has 15 residues. The CDR3 reads CAWSVPRNSGNTIYF. The DNA of the CDR3 is TGTGCCTGGAGTGTACCAAGGAACTCTGGAAACACCATATATTTT. Complete variable domain (other parts from reference TRBV30 and TRBJ1-3): SQTIHQWPATLVQPVGSPLSLECTVEGTSNPNLYWYRQAAGRGLQLLFYSVGIGQISSEVPQNLSASRPQDRQFILSSKKLLLSDSGFYLCAWSVPRNSGNTIYFGEGSWLTVV.